A selection of T cell receptor beta chains follows, all from one sample in a study of blood T cell repertoires in COVID-19. Here immunoSEQ multiplex PCR was the method, and the copy in TCRdb shows in-frame clones only, minus some. The data show approximately 250,000 clones, with 70% to 85% seen just once and under 2.5% held by the top ten. Sequencing was performed on peripheral blood. The receptors were sampled from a man aged 35 to 55 who had recovered from COVID-19. CDR3s include the opening cysteine and the closing phenylalanine or tryptophan. A D gene is named only where the DNA matches it firmly. Size is omitted from some rows. Given values are once, few, many or a class for expanded clones.

clone_size	j_call	v_call	d_call	cdr3_aa	cdr3_nt
-	TRBJ1-2	TRBV2	TRBD1	CASSLIRGMYGYTF	TGTGCCAGCAGCCTGATCAGGGGGATGTATGGCTACACCTTC
-	TRBJ2-3	TRBV29-1	TRBD2	CSVDGSGSTDTQYF	TGCAGCGTTGACGGTAGCGGGAGCACAGATACGCAGTATTTT
-	TRBJ2-1	TRBV19	TRBD1	CASSTQRDRGRDEQFF	TGTGCCAGTAGTACCCAAAGGGACAGGGGACGGGATGAGCAGTTCTTC
-	TRBJ1-4	TRBV11-2	-	CASSPVREKLFF	TGTGCCAGCAGCCCGGTCAGGGAAAAACTGTTTTTT
-	TRBJ2-1	TRBV11-2	TRBD2	CASSLARGVNEQFF	TGTGCCAGCAGCTTAGCCCGGGGGGTAAATGAGCAGTTCTTC
-	TRBJ2-3	TRBV11-2	TRBD1	CASSLASTGTTDTQYF	TGTGCCAGCAGCTTAGCCTCGACAGGGACCACAGATACGCAGTATTTT
-	TRBJ1-1	TRBV14	-	CASSQIPTDTEAFF	TGTGCCAGCAGCCAAATCCCGACAGACACTGAAGCTTTCTTT
-	TRBJ2-7	TRBV9	-	CASSVGRQANEQYF	TGTGCCAGCAGCGTAGGAAGGCAGGCGAACGAGCAGTACTTC
-	TRBJ2-5	TRBV5-1	-	CASASGTVQETQYF	TGCGCCAGCGCAAGCGGAACCGTCCAAGAGACCCAGTACTTC
-	TRBJ2-3	TRBV7-8	TRBD2	CASSVKRGDTDTQYF	TGTGCCAGCAGCGTGAAGCGGGGAGACACAGATACGCAGTATTTT
-	TRBJ2-7	TRBV27	TRBD2	CASSWTSGRLLTYEQYF	TGTGCCAGCAGTTGGACTAGCGGGAGGCTTCTGACCTACGAGCAGTACTTC
-	TRBJ2-5	TRBV28	-	CASRWQAQETQYF	TGTGCCAGCAGGTGGCAGGCCCAAGAGACCCAGTACTTC
-	TRBJ2-3	TRBV5-1	TRBD2	CASSLAQGLASEWYF	TGCGCCAGCAGCTTGGCCCAGGGACTAGCGAGCGAATGGTATTTT
many	TRBJ2-4	TRBV5-6	TRBD2	CASSQTSGKNIQYF	TGTGCCAGCAGCCAAACTAGCGGAAAAAACATTCAGTACTTC
-	TRBJ2-3	TRBV5-4	TRBD2	CASSLGLAGGADTQYF	TGTGCCAGCAGCCTCGGACTAGCGGGGGGGGCAGATACGCAGTATTTT